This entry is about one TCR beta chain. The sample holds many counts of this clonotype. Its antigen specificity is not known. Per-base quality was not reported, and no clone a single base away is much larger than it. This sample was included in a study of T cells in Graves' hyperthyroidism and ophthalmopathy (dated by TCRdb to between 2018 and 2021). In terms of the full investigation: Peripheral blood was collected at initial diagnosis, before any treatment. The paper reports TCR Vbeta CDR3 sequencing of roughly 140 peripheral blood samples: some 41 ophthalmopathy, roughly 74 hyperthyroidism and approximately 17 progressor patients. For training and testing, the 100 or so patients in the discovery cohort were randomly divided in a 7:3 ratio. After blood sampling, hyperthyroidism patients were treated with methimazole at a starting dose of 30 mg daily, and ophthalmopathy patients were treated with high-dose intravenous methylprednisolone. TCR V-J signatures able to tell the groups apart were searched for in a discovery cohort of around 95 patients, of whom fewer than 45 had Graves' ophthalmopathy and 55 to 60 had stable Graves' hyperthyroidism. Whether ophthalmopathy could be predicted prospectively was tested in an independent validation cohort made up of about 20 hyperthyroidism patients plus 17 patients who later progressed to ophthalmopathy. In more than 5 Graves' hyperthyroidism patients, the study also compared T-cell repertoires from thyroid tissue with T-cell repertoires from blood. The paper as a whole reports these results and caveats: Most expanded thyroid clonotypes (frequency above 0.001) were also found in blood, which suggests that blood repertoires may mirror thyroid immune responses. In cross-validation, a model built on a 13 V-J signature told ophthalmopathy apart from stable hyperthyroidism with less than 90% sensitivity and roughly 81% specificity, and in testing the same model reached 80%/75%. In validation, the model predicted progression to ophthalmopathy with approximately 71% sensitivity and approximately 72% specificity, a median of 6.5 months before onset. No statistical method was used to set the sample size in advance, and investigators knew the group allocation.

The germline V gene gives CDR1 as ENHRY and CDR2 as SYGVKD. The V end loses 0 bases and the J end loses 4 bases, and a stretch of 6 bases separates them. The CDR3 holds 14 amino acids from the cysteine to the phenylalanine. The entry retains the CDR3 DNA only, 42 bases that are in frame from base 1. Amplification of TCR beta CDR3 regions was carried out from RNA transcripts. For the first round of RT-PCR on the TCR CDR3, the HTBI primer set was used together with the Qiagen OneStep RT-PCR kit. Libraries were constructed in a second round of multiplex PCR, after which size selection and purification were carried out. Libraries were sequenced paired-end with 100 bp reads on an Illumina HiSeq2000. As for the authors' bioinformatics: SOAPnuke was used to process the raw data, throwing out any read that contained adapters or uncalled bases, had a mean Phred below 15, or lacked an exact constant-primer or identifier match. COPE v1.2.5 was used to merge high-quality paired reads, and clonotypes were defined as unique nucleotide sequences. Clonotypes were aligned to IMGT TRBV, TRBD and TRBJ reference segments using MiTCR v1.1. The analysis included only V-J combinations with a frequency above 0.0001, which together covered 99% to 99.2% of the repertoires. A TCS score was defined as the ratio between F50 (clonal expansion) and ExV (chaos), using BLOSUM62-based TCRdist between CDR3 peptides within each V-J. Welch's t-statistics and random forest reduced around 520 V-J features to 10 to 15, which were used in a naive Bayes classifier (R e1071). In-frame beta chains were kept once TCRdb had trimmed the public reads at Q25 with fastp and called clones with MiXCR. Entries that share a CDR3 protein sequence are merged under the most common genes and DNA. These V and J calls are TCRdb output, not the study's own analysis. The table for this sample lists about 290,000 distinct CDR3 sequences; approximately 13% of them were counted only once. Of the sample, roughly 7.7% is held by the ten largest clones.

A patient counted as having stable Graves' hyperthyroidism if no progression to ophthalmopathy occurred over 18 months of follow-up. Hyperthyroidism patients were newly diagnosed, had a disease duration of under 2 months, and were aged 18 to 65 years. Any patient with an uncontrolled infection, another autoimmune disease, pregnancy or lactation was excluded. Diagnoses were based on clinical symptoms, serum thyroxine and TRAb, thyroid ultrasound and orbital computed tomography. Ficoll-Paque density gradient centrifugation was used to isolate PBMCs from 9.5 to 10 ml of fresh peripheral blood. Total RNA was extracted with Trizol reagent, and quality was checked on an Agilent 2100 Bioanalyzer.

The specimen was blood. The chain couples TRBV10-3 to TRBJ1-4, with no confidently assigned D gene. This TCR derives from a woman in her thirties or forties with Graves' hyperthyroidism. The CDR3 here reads CAISESRGNEKLFF. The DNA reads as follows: TGTGCCATCAGTGAGTCGCGTGGTAATGAAAAACTGTTTTTT.